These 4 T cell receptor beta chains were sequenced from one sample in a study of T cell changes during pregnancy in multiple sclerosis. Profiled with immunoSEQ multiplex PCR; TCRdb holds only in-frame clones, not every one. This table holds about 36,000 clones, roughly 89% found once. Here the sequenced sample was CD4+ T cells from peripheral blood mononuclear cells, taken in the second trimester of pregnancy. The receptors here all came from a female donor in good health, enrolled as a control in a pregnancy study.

DNA for the CDR3: TGTGCCAGCAGTGAAGGGTCGCGGGAGACCCAGTACTTC. This gives the protein CASSEGSRETQYF. The J gene is TRBJ2-5, the V gene TRBV6-1; D is ambiguous. Germline V gene lookup returns CDR1 MNHNS and CDR2 SASEGT. V was shortened by 1 base and J by 5 bases, with 8 bases between the two germline ends. The CDR3 contains 13 residues.

The CDR3 DNA reads TGCGCCAGCAGCTTGGTTGAGATCACAGATACGCAGTATTTT. Its translation is CASSLVEITDTQYF. The chain employs TRBV5-1 and TRBJ2-3; D ambiguous. The CDR3 is made up of 14 amino acids. Trimming pared 0 bases from V and 2 bases from J, leaving 7 bases between. Per germline, CDR1 SGHRS and CDR2 YFSETQ.

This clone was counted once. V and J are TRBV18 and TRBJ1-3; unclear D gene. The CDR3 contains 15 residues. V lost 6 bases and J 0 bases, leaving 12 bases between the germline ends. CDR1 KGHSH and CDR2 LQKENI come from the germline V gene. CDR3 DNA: TGTGCCAGCTCGTCCGAAGTTAGCTCTGGAAACACCATATATTTT. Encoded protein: CASSSEVSSGNTIYF. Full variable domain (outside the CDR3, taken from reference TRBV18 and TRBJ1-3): NAGVMQNPRHLVRRRGQEARLRCSPMKGHSHVYWYRQLPEEGLKFMVYLQKENIIDESGMPKERFSAEFPKEGPSILRIQQVVRGDSAAYFCASSSEVSSGNTIYFGEGSWLTVV.

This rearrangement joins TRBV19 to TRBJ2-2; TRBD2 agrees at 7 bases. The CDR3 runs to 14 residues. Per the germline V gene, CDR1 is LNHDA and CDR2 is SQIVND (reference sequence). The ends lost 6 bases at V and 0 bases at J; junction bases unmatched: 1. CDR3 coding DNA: TGTGCCAGTAGCCTAGCGGCGAACACCGGGGAGCTGTTTTTT. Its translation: CASSLAANTGELFF. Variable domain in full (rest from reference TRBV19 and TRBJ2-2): DGGITQSPKYLFRKEGQNVTLSCEQNLNHDAMYWYRQDPGQGLRLIYYSQIVNDFQKGDIAEGYSVSREKKESFPLTVTSAQKNPTAFYLCASSLAANTGELFFGEGSRLTVL.